A single sample is the source of the 24 T cell receptor beta chains below, sequenced in a study of T cells in Graves' hyperthyroidism and ophthalmopathy. TCR beta CDR3 regions were amplified from RNA. The HTBI set primed first-round TCR CDR3 RT-PCR. TCRdb used MiXCR to reprocess the multiplex PCR reads, holding one entry per CDR3 protein. Here the sample spans about 540,000 distinct CDR3 sequences, about 43% being singletons. Sequencing used peripheral blood or thyroid tissue (not recorded which). The source of these receptors is a woman between 18 and 29 years old with Graves' hyperthyroidism.

The rearrangement joins TRBV7-8 to TRBJ1-6; a weak D match, TRBD1 (6 bases). Between the trimmed V and J ends, which lost 5 bases and 14 bases, there was a span of 25 bases. The CDR3 consists of 16 residues. From germline, CDR1 is SGHVS and CDR2 FQNEAQ. In nucleotides, the CDR3 is TGTGCCAGCAGCCCTACAACGGGACAAGGGGGACGGGCCCTCCACTTT. Translated, it gives CASSPTTGQGGRALHF.

This clonotype has ten or more counts. V is TRBV20-1 and J is TRBJ1-1; unclear D gene. The V end was cut by 3 bases, the J end by 0 bases, with 8 bases between. The CDR3 spans 13 residues. The germline gives CDR1 DFQATT, CDR2 SNEGSKA (reference sequence). CDR3 in amino acids: CSARGSMNTEAFF. The CDR3 nucleotides read TGCAGTGCTAGGGGCAGCATGAACACTGAAGCTTTCTTT.

This clonotype was found a few times. The chain links TRBV19 to TRBJ1-6; 8 nucleotides line up with TRBD1. Trimming took 5 bases from V and 5 from J; bases not matched to a gene: 11. The CDR3 length is 17 residues. Germline-derived CDR1 and CDR2 are LNHDA and SQIVND (reference sequence). The CDR3 sequence: CASSYRTGSGDNSPLHF. The CDR3 nucleotides read TGTGCCAGTAGTTACCGGACAGGGTCGGGCGATAATTCACCCCTCCACTTT.

A note on this clonotype: Because it lacks the conserved phenylalanine or tryptophan at the end, this CDR3 is likely a read error. This rearrangement joins TRBV7-9 to TRBJ2-7; D gene ambiguous. V lost 5 bases and J lost 2, with 10 bases in between. The CDR3 has 13 residues. The germline gives CDR1 SEHNR, CDR2 FQNEAQ (reference sequence). The CDR3 sequence: CASSQALAYEQYL. The CDR3 DNA reads as TGTGCCAGCAGCCAAGCCTTAGCCTACGAGCAGTACCTC.

There are many counts of this clonotype. The chain recombines TRBV10-3 with TRBJ2-7; D possibly corresponds to TRBD2 (6 bases). The CDR3 sequence is 13 residues long. The V gene's germline CDR1 is ENHRY and CDR2 SYGVKD. Trimming stripped 11 bases from V and 0 bases from J, with 14 bases between. The DNA for the CDR3 is TGTGCCGTACAAGAGACTAGCTCCTACGAGCAGTACTTC. It codes for CAVQETSSYEQYF.

This rearrangement joins TRBV10-3 to TRBJ1-1, with TRBD1 identical over 7 bases. The V gene end was trimmed by 10 bases and the J gene end by 0 bases; junction bases not matched to a gene: 8. Germline V gene lookup returns CDR1 ENHRY and CDR2 SYGVKD. CDR3 length: 14 residues. In nucleotides, the CDR3 is TGTGCCACCTGGACAGGACTCATGAACACTGAAGCTTTCTTT. This gives the protein CATWTGLMNTEAFF.

The rearrangement links TRBV7-9 to TRBJ2-7; D remains unclear. The germline CDR1 and CDR2 sequences are SEHNR and FQNEAQ (reference sequence). Deletions cut 8 bases from V and 5 bases from J, with 13 bases between. This CDR3 region has 12 residues. CDR3 bases: TGTGCCAGCGCACCCGGGCTCCACGAGCAGTACTTC. It encodes CASAPGLHEQYF.

To note about this clonotype: A junction boundary mismatches the germline segment, possibly from a read error. V is TRBV7-3 and J is TRBJ2-7; possibly TRBD2 for D (6 bases). Looked up from germline, CDR1 is SGHTA and CDR2 is FQGTGA. This CDR3 spans 14 amino acids. CDR3 protein: CASSPHRDSYEQCF. CDR3 DNA: TGTGCCAGCAGCCCTCACCGGGACTCCTACGAGCAGTGCTTC.

This sequence joins TRBV7-2 and TRBJ1-5; no reliable D call. Germline V lookup: CDR1 SGHTA, CDR2 FQGNSA. This CDR3 has 13 residues. With 5 bases removed from V and 10 bases from J, the gap between germline ends came to 15 bases. CDR3 DNA sequence: TGTGCCAGCAGCGCAGGATTTACTGGTCCCCAGCATTTT. This translates into CASSAGFTGPQHF.

This clonotype was detected once. V is TRBV10-3 and J is TRBJ1-1; 7 nucleotides align to TRBD1. CDR1 and CDR2 from the germline V gene are ENHRY and SYGVKD. Trimming at V came to 10 bases and at J to 1 base, leaving 6 bases not matched to a gene. The CDR3 runs to 13 residues. Written as DNA, the CDR3 is TGTGCCAGCATAGACAGGGAGAACACTGAAGCTTTCTTT. Encoded protein: CASIDRENTEAFF.

The gene calls are TRBV5-1 and TRBJ1-2; 8 bases fit TRBD1. The germline gives CDR1 SGHRS, CDR2 YFSETQ. The V gene end was trimmed by 4 bases and the J gene end by 2 bases; junction bases not matched to a gene: 4. The CDR3 loop spans 14 amino acids. CDR3 sequence reads: CASSLRDRNYGYTF. Here the CDR3 DNA reads TGCGCCAGCAGCCTACGGGACAGGAACTATGGCTACACCTTC.

The CDR3 here is CSAKDSPTRYEQYF. The CDR3 coding sequence is TGCAGTGCAAAGGACTCCCCAACGCGTTACGAGCAGTACTTC. The chain is built from TRBV20-1 and TRBJ2-7, with a tentative D call TRBD2 (5 bases). The V and J ends lost 6 bases and 4 bases respectively, with 19 bases between them. Per the germline V gene, CDR1 is DFQATT and CDR2 is SNEGSKA (reference sequence). There are 14 residues in the CDR3.

V and J are TRBV2 and TRBJ1-2; 10 nucleotides line up with TRBD1. Germline-derived CDR1 and CDR2 are SNHLY and FYNNEI. Unmatched junction bases numbered 10, after V lost 2 bases and J lost 4 bases. The CDR3 contains 17 residues. The CDR3 DNA reads TGTGCCAGCAGTGAATCCCGGGACAGGGGTCCTTTCTATGGCTACACCTTC. This sequence encodes CASSESRDRGPFYGYTF.

The V gene is TRBV15, the J gene TRBJ1-5; 7 bases match TRBD1. V dropped 0 bases and J dropped 7; count of bases not matched to a gene: 6. CDR1 and CDR2 from the germline V gene are LNHNV and YYDKDF (reference sequence). The length of the CDR3 is 15 residues. The DNA for the CDR3 is TGTGCCACCAGCAGAGATTGGCAGGGGGGGCAGCCCCAGCATTTT. Its protein is CATSRDWQGGQPQHF. The full variable domain, in which reference TRBV15 and TRBJ1-5 provide the parts outside the CDR3, is DAMVIQNPRYQVTQFGKPVTLSCSQTLNHNVMYWYQQKSSQAPKLLFHYYDKDFNNEADTPDNFQSRRPNTSFCFLDIRSPGLGDTAMYLCATSRDWQGGQPQHFGDGTRLSIL.

This clonotype was seen a few times. This chain joins TRBV19 and TRBJ1-1; 7 nucleotides align to TRBD1. The CDR3 has 14 amino acids. CDR1 LNHDA and CDR2 SQIVND come from the germline V gene (reference sequence). V dropped 1 base and J dropped 3; count of bases not matched to a gene: 2. CDR3: CASSIGRGHTEAFF. Written as DNA, the CDR3 is TGTGCCAGTAGTATAGGGAGGGGGCACACTGAAGCTTTCTTT. Drawing the rest from reference TRBV19 and TRBJ1-1, the complete variable domain is DGGITQSPKYLFRKEGQNVTLSCEQNLNHDAMYWYRQDPGQGLRLIYYSQIVNDFQKGDIAEGYSVSREKKESFPLTVTSAQKNPTAFYLCASSIGRGHTEAFFGQGTRLTVV.

This clonotype was counted ten times or more. This chain connects TRBV9 to TRBJ1-6, with a possible D match to TRBD1 (5 bases). Trimming removed 0 bases at V and 10 bases at J, with 11 bases between. CDR1 and CDR2 (germline): SGDLS, YYNGEE. The CDR3 runs to 14 residues. As DNA, the CDR3 is TGTGCCAGCAGCGTAGAGTCTGGACAATCACCCCTCCACTTT. Encoded protein: CASSVESGQSPLHF.

The rearrangement links TRBV29-1 to TRBJ1-1; D ambiguous. The CDR3 runs 12 residues. Germline CDR1 reads SQVTM; CDR2 reads ANQGSEA. V was clipped by 8 bases and J by 6 bases, with 16 bases between them. The CDR3 is CSLAVWGAEAFF. CDR3 nucleotide sequence: TGCAGCTTAGCGGTTTGGGGTGCTGAAGCTTTCTTT. Looking up the rest from reference TRBV29-1 and TRBJ1-1 gives the full variable domain: SAVISQKPSRDICQRGTSLTIQCQVDSQVTMMFWYRQQPGQSLTLIATANQGSEATYESGFVIDKFPISRPNLTFSTLTVSNMSPEDSSIYLCSLAVWGAEAFFGQGTRLTVV.

A few counts support this clonotype. V gene TRBV7-2 combines with J gene TRBJ2-7; no clear D. V was cut by 5 bases and J by 2 bases, with 16 bases left in between. This CDR3 has 15 residues. Germline V gives CDR1 SGHTA, CDR2 FQGNSA. CDR3 sequence: CASSQDPISTYEQYF. The CDR3 DNA reads TGTGCCAGCAGCCAAGATCCGATATCAACCTACGAGCAGTACTTC.

This chain uses TRBV11-2 with TRBJ2-5, with D possibly being TRBD1 or TRBD2 (8 bases each). V was clipped by 1 base and J by 5 bases, with 23 bases between them. Germline V CDR1 and CDR2: SGHAT, FQNNGV. This CDR3 spans 18 amino acids. The chain's CDR3 is CASSLGRGRGRRSETQYF. CDR3 in DNA: TGTGCCAGCAGCTTAGGCAGGGGGCGCGGGAGGCGGTCGGAGACCCAGTACTTC.

The V call is TRBV2, the J call TRBJ2-7; TRBD2 matches 7 bases. V trimming: 5 bases; J trimming: 6 bases; junction bases outside the gene matches: 4. Germline assignment: CDR1 SNHLY and CDR2 FYNNEI. The CDR3 has 12 amino acids. The CDR3 coding sequence is TGTGCCAGCAGTTTCGGGGGGAGCGAGCAGTACTTC. Encoded protein: CASSFGGSEQYF.

The chain joins TRBV6-5 to TRBJ2-3; D is ambiguous. Germline V gene data show CDR1 as MNHEY and CDR2 as SVGAGI. With 6 bases removed from V and 7 bases from J, the gap between germline ends came to 14 bases. The CDR3 sequence is 13 residues long. Here the CDR3 DNA reads TGTGCCAGCAGCCCGGCAGCTGGGAATACGCAGTATTTT. Its translation is CASSPAAGNTQYF.

In its sample, this clonotype was seen once. A junction end diverges from the germline sequence, so it may reflect a read error. The chain has TRBV7-6 and TRBJ2-7; the match to TRBD2 covers 10 bases. Germline values: CDR1 SGHVS, CDR2 FNYEAQ. The CDR3 spans 15 residues. CDR3 sequence (DNA): TGCGCCAGCAGCCGGACAGGGACTAGCGTTACCGAGCAGTACTTC. Protein product: CASSRTGTSVTEQYF.

This clonotype was counted only a few times. The chain carries TRBV19 and TRBJ2-5; D uncertain. Trimming left V 3 bases short and J 7 bases short, with 12 bases between. CDR1 and CDR2 (germline): LNHDA, SQIVND (reference sequence). This CDR3 is built from 13 residues. The CDR3 DNA sequence: TGTGCCAGTAGTATCGACACCCTCGGGACCCAGTACTTC. Translated, it gives CASSIDTLGTQYF.

The chain combines TRBV7-2 with TRBJ1-2; D is unresolved. This CDR3 has 13 residues. Between the trimmed V and J ends, which lost 5 bases and 1 base, there was a span of 8 bases. Germline loops: CDR1 SGHTA, CDR2 FQGNSA. This CDR3 reads CASSVDNNYGYTF. CDR3 nucleotides: TGTGCCAGCAGCGTCGACAATAACTATGGCTACACCTTC.